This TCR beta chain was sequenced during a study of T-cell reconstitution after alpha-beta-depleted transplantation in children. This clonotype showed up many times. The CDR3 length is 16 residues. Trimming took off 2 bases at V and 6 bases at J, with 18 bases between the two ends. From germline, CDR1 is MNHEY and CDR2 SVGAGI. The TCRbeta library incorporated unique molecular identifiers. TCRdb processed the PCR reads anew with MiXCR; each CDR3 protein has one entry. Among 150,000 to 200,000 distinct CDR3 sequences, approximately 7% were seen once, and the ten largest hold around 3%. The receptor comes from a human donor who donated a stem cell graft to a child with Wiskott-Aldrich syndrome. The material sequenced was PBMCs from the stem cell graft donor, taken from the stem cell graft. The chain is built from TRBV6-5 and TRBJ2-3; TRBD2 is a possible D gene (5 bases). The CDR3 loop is CASSYQRELQGDTQYF. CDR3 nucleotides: TGTGCCAGCAGTTACCAAAGGGAGCTACAAGGGGATACGCAGTATTTT.